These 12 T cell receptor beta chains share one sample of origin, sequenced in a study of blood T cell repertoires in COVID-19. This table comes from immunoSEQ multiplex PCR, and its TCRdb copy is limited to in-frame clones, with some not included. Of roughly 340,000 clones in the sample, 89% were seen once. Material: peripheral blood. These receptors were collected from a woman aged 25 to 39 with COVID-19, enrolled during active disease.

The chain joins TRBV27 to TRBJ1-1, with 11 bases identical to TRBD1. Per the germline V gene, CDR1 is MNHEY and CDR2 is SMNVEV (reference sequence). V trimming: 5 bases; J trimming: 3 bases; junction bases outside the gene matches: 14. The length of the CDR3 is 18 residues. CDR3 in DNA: TGTGCCAGCAGTCCCCAGGACAGGGGGCTTTTCCGGTACACTGAAGCTTTCTTT. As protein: CASSPQDRGLFRYTEAFF.

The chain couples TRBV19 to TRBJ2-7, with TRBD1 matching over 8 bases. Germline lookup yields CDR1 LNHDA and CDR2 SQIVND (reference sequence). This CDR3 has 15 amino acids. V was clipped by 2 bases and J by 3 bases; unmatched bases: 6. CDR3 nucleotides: TGTGCCAGTAGTATATCGGCAGGGGGCAGCTACGAGCAGTACGTC. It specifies CASSISAGGSYEQYV.

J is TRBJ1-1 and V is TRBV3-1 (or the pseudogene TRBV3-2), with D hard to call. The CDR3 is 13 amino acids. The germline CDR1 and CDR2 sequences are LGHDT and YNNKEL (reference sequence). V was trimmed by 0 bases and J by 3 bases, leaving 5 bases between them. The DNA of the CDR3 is TGTGCCAGCAGCCAAGATGCGGACACTGAAGCTTTCTTT. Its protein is CASSQDADTEAFF.

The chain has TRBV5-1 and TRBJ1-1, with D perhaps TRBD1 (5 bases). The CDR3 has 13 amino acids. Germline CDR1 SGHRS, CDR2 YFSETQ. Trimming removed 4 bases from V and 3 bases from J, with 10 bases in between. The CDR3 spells CASSDSIDTEAFF. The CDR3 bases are TGCGCCAGCAGCGACAGTATTGACACTGAAGCTTTCTTT.

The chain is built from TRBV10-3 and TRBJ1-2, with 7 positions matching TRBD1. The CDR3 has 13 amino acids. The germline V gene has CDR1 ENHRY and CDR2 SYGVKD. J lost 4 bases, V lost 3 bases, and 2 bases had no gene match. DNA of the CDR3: TGTGCCATCAGTGAAGACAGGGTCTATGGCTACACCTTC. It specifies CAISEDRVYGYTF.

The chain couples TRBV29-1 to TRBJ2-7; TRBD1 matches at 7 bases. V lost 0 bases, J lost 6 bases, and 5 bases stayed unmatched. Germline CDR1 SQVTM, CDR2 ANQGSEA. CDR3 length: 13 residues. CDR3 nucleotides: TGCAGCGTTGAAGAGGAAGGGGGCCGCGAGCAGTACTTC. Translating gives CSVEEEGGREQYF.

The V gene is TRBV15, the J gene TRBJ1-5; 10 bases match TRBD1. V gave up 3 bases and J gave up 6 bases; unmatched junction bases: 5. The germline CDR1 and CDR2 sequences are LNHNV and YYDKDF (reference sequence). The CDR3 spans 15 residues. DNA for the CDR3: TGTGCCACCAGCAGTGAGGACAGGGGGTTTCAGCCCCAGCATTTT. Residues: CATSSEDRGFQPQHF.

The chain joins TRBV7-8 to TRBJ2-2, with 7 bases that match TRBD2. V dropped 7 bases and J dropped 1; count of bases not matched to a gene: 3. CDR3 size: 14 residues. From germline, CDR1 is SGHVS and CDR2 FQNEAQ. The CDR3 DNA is TGTGCCAGCAAGCTAGCGGAGAACACCGGGGAGCTGTTTTTT. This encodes CASKLAENTGELFF.

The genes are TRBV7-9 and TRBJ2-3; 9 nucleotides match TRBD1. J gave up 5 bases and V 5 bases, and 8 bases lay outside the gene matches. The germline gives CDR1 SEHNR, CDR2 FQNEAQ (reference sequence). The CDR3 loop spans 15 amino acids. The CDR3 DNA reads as TGTGCCAGCAGCCTACCGGGACAGGGTGGAGATACGCAGTATTTT. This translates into CASSLPGQGGDTQYF. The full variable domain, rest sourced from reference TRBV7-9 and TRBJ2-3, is DTGVSQNPRHKITKRGQNVTFRCDPISEHNRLYWYRQTLGQGPEFLTYFQNEAQLEKSRLLSDRFSAERPKGSFSTLEIQRTEQGDSAMYLCASSLPGQGGDTQYFGPGTRLTVL.

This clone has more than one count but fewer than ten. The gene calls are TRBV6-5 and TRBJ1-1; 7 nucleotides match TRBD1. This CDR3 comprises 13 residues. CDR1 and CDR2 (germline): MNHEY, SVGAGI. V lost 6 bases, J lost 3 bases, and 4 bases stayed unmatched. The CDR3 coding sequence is TGTGCCAGCAGCGCAGGGGGACACACTGAAGCTTTCTTT. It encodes CASSAGGHTEAFF.

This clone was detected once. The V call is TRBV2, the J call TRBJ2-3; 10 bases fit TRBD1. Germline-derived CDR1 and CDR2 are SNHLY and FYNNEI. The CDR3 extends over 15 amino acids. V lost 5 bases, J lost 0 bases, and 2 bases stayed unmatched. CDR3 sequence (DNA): TGTGCCAGCAGTACGGGACAGGGGAGCACAGATACGCAGTATTTT. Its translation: CASSTGQGSTDTQYF.

The CDR3 protein is CASSSGTGNADTQYF. The CDR3 coding sequence is TGTGCCAGCAGCTCGGGGACAGGGAACGCAGATACGCAGTATTTT. This chain links TRBV9 with TRBJ2-3, with 9 bases matching TRBD1. Germline CDR1 reads SGDLS; CDR2 reads YYNGEE. The CDR3 loop spans 15 amino acids. J was trimmed by 4 bases and V by 4 bases; bases with no gene match: 7.